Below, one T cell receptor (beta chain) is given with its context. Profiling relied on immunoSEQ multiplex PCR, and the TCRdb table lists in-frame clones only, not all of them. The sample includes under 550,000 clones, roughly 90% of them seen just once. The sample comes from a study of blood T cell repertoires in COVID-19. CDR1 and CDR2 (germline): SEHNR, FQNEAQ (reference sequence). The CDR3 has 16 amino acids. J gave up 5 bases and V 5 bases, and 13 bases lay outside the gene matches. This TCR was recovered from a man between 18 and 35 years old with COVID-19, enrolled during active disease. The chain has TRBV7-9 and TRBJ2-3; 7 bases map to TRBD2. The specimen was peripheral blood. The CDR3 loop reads CASSTRPGLVGDTQYF. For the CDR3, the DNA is TGTGCCAGCAGCACCCGACCTGGACTAGTAGGAGATACGCAGTATTTT. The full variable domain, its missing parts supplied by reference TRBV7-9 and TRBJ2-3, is DTGVSQNPRHKITKRGQNVTFRCDPISEHNRLYWYRQTLGQGPEFLTYFQNEAQLEKSRLLSDRFSAERPKGSFSTLEIQRTEQGDSAMYLCASSTRPGLVGDTQYFGPGTRLTVL.